One sample yielded the 19 T cell receptor beta chains listed below, sequenced in a study of blood T cell repertoires in COVID-19. Clones were sequenced by immunoSEQ multiplex PCR, and TCRdb holds only the in-frame ones, with some missing. The data show about 400,000 clones, around 92% seen once. What was sequenced was peripheral blood. These receptors were obtained from a middle-aged man with acute or convalescent COVID-19.

The chain uses TRBV2 and TRBJ2-1; tentatively, D is TRBD2 (7 bases). CDR3 length: 13 amino acids. Trimming shortened V by 7 bases and J by 12 bases, and 19 bases separated the two germline ends. CDR1 and CDR2 (germline): SNHLY, FYNNEI. CDR3 region: CASIGNGGRGQFF. CDR3 coding DNA: TGTGCCAGCATCGGAAACGGGGGGCGAGGGCAGTTCTTC.

The J gene is TRBJ1-1, the V gene TRBV9; no firm D call. V lost 3 bases and J lost 3, with 9 bases in between. The CDR3 sequence is 13 residues long. Germline values: CDR1 SGDLS, CDR2 YYNGEE. The CDR3 loop reads CASSDYGDTEAFF. The CDR3 DNA reads as TGTGCCAGCAGCGATTACGGGGACACTGAAGCTTTCTTT.

This clone occurred once. The gene calls are TRBV19 and TRBJ2-6, with D tentatively TRBD1 (5 bases). Germline CDR1 is LNHDA and CDR2 is SQIVND (reference sequence). The CDR3 runs to 15 residues. V lost 6 bases and J lost 2, with 11 bases in between. The CDR3 bases are TGTGCCAGTAGGGATTCAGGGACTGGGGCCAACGTCCTGACTTTC. Amino acids: CASRDSGTGANVLTF.

The J gene is TRBJ2-3, the V gene TRBV6-5; D may be TRBD2 (6 bases). The CDR3 sequence is 15 residues long. The V gene lost 0 bases and the J gene lost 1 base, with 8 bases spanning the gap. Germline values: CDR1 MNHEY, CDR2 SVGAGI. CDR3 loop: CASSYSQRGTDTQYF. CDR3 DNA sequence: TGTGCCAGCAGTTACTCCCAGCGGGGCACAGATACGCAGTATTTT.

This clone was seen just once. The CDR3 protein is CASRFDRDSLLSGNTIYF. The DNA of the CDR3 is TGTGCCAGCAGATTTGACCGGGACAGCCTTCTCTCTGGAAACACCATATATTTT. The chain combines TRBV2 with TRBJ1-3, with 7 bases matching TRBD1. V was pared by 6 bases and J by 0 bases, with 14 bases of the junction left unmatched. This CDR3 contains 18 residues. Germline CDR1 and CDR2: SNHLY and FYNNEI.

This clone was picked up one time. The chain carries TRBV7-9 and TRBJ1-3; 12 bases match TRBD1. Germline trimming cut 1 base from V and 2 bases from J; bases unmatched to any gene: 0. CDR3 length: 16 residues. The germline gives CDR1 SEHNR, CDR2 FQNEAQ (reference sequence). The CDR3 here is CASSLGDRGPGNTIYF. The CDR3 DNA reads TGTGCCAGCAGCTTAGGGGACAGGGGGCCTGGAAACACCATATATTTT.

This clone has a single count. The rearrangement joins TRBV19 to TRBJ2-2; possibly TRBD2 for D (5 bases). In germline, CDR1 is LNHDA, CDR2 SQIVND (reference sequence). Trimming removed 3 bases at V and 8 bases at J, with 13 bases between. This CDR3 has 14 residues. The CDR3 region is CASSISLGGGELFF. The CDR3 region has the DNA TGTGCCAGTAGTATTTCACTAGGCGGGGGGGAGCTGTTTTTT.

Here the CDR3 DNA reads TGCGCCAGCAGTCGTGACAGGGGAAATTTGTACTTC. It is translated as CASSRDRGNLYF. The V gene is TRBV5-1, the J gene TRBJ2-7, with TRBD1 identical over 8 bases. CDR1 is SGHRS, CDR2 YFSETQ, per germline. The CDR3 has 12 residues. The V gene end was trimmed by 5 bases and the J gene end by 12 bases; junction bases not matched to a gene: 10.

In DNA, the CDR3 is TGTGCCAGCAGCTTATTCCGCGACACTGAAGCTTTCTTT. Its protein product is CASSLFRDTEAFF. The V gene is TRBV7-3, the J gene TRBJ1-1, with D hard to call. This CDR3 contains 13 residues. Per the germline V gene, CDR1 is SGHTA and CDR2 is FQGTGA. The V gene lost 2 bases and the J gene lost 3 bases, with 7 bases spanning the gap.

DNA of the CDR3: TGTGCCAGCAGTGAAGTGACACAACAAGAGACCCAGTACTTC. It codes for CASSEVTQQETQYF. V gene TRBV2 combines with J gene TRBJ2-5, with D hard to call. The CDR3 is 14 amino acids. V shed 1 base and J shed 2 bases, with 8 bases lying between them. Looked up from germline, CDR1 is SNHLY and CDR2 is FYNNEI.

This clone was counted only a few times. This rearrangement joins TRBV10-3 to TRBJ1-2, with 8 bases that match TRBD1. This CDR3 has 16 residues. V dropped 0 bases and J dropped 4; count of bases not matched to a gene: 7. Germline CDR1 reads ENHRY; CDR2 reads SYGVKD. The CDR3 region has the DNA TGTGCCATCAGTGAGTCGGAGGGGACAGGCCTCTATGGCTACACCTTC. This translates into CAISESEGTGLYGYTF.

The chain employs TRBV28 and TRBJ1-4, with D hard to call. There are 14 residues in the CDR3. The germline CDR1 and CDR2 sequences are MDHEN and SYDVKM. Deletions cut 3 bases from V and 6 bases from J, with 11 bases between. CDR3 sequence reads: CASSLEAVHEKLFF. The CDR3 DNA is TGTGCCAGCAGTTTGGAGGCGGTGCATGAAAAACTGTTTTTT.

The CDR3 loop is CASSLSRGDQPQHF. CDR3 DNA sequence: TGTGCCAGCAGCCTAAGCAGGGGGGATCAGCCCCAGCATTTT. The rearrangement uses TRBV7-8 and TRBJ1-5, with 7 nucleotides matching TRBD1. Germline trimming cut 5 bases from V and 5 bases from J; bases unmatched to any gene: 6. Germline V gives CDR1 SGHVS, CDR2 FQNEAQ. The CDR3 spans 14 residues.

The J gene is TRBJ2-1, the V gene TRBV10-3; 9 bases fit TRBD1. Germline-derived CDR1 and CDR2 are ENHRY and SYGVKD. This CDR3 contains 16 residues. The ends lost 4 bases at V and 7 bases at J; junction bases unmatched: 11. The CDR3 protein is CAISGTGGTGRNEQFF. The CDR3 nucleotides are TGTGCCATCAGTGGAACAGGAGGGACAGGGAGGAATGAGCAGTTCTTC.

This clone was seen just once. The CDR3 DNA reads TGCAGCGGAAGTTTTCGGGGAGGTAGCACAGATACGCAGTATTTT. This gives the protein CSGSFRGGSTDTQYF. The V call is TRBV29-1, the J call TRBJ2-3, with a weak D call TRBD2 (6 bases). The CDR3 covers 15 residues. V lost 7 bases, J lost 0 bases, and 17 bases lay in between. Germline CDR1 reads SQVTM; CDR2 reads ANQGSEA.

The chain has TRBV9 and TRBJ1-1; possibly TRBD1 for D (5 bases). Germline V gene sequence: CDR1 SGDLS, CDR2 YYNGEE. The CDR3 totals 14 residues. Between the trimmed V and J ends, which lost 0 bases and 7 bases, there was a span of 13 bases. In nucleotides, the CDR3 is TGTGCCAGCAGCGTAGGGGGTTCAAGGGGTGAAGCTTTCTTT. As protein: CASSVGGSRGEAFF. Based on the CDR3 plus reference TRBV9 and TRBJ1-1, the full variable domain is DSGVTQTPKHLITATGQRVTLRCSPRSGDLSVYWYQQSLDQGLQFLIQYYNGEERAKGNILERFSAQQFPDLHSELNLSSLELGDSALYFCASSVGGSRGEAFFGQGTRLTVV.

This clone was seen a handful of times. This chain joins TRBV28 and TRBJ1-6; D unclear. Per the germline V gene, CDR1 is MDHEN and CDR2 is SYDVKM. This CDR3 has 18 residues. V was clipped by 7 bases and J by 0 bases, with 19 bases between them. CDR3: CASKAGRSFNSYNSPLHF. The CDR3, as DNA: TGTGCCAGCAAAGCGGGCAGGAGTTTTAACTCCTATAATTCACCCCTCCACTTT.

The rearrangement joins TRBV7-8 to TRBJ2-5, with D possibly TRBD2 on 6 matching bases. The CDR3 contains 16 residues. Per the germline V gene, CDR1 is SGHVS and CDR2 is FQNEAQ. The V gene lost 5 bases and the J gene lost 2 bases, with 18 bases spanning the gap. Written as DNA, the CDR3 is TGTGCCAGCAGCCCCAAACTAGCTTCTCCACAAGAGACCCAGTACTTC. It yields the protein CASSPKLASPQETQYF.

The chain is built from TRBV6-5 and TRBJ2-3; 11 nucleotides align to TRBD2. This CDR3 contains 14 residues. The V gene end was trimmed by 6 bases and the J gene end by 5 bases; junction bases not matched to a gene: 4. Germline CDR1 reads MNHEY; CDR2 reads SVGAGI. The CDR3 coding sequence is TGTGCCAGCAGCAAACTAGCGGGGGAAGATACGCAGTATTTT. It codes for CASSKLAGEDTQYF.